The T cell receptor (beta chain) under discussion was sequenced for a study of shared T cell receptors in the human thymus. TCRdb keeps only in-frame clones here, not all; method: immunoSEQ multiplex PCR. The sample shows some 400,000 clones, 85% to 95% of them seen only once. Per the germline V gene, CDR1 is SGDLS and CDR2 is YYNGEE. V lost 0 bases and J lost 5; bases outside the gene matches: 12. This CDR3 has 18 residues. Specimen: thymocytes. The TCR originated in a human donor. The J gene is TRBJ2-5, the V gene TRBV9, with TRBD2 identical over 11 bases. CDR3 coding DNA: TGTGCCAGCAGCGTAGGAATAGCGGGAGGGTTGGGGGCGGAGACCCAGTACTTC. Its protein is CASSVGIAGGLGAETQYF.